This entry features one T cell receptor (beta chain) sequence. As yet, its antigen is unknown. Genomic DNA of every subset was divided equally among multiple immunoSEQ plates. The protocol was immunoSEQ multiplex PCR, while the TCRdb copy is restricted to in-frame clones and leaves out a portion. In the table there are about 2 million clones, about 95% of which are singletons. These data belong to a study of shared clonotypes between healthy human individuals. Study results and limitations: Rarefaction exposed incomplete sorted-subset sequencing despite large depth. Against clonotypes common to all four donors, non-shared ones had lower generation probabilities. The study sampled only blood, and tissue repertoires likely differ.

This CDR3 comprises 15 residues. The V and J ends lost 5 bases and 1 base respectively, with 14 bases between them. Looked up from germline, CDR1 is SGHTA and CDR2 is FQGTGA. The chain joins TRBV7-3 to TRBJ1-1, with a tentative D call TRBD1 (5 bases). The specimen was naive CD4+ T cells sorted from blood. Subset here: CD45RA+ positively selected. The sequence was collected from a man between 18 and 35 years old in good health. This CDR3 reads CASSVGGAKNTEAFF. The CDR3 coding sequence is TGTGCCAGCAGCGTCGGAGGGGCAAAGAACACTGAAGCTTTCTTT.